This T cell receptor beta chain was identified in a study of blood T cell repertoires in COVID-19 (dated by TCRdb to the early 2020s). Background on the whole study: Samples covering the acute and convalescent phases of COVID-19 were provided by collaborators in the United States, Italy and Spain. The material from the prospective study consisted of cDNA or gDNA derived from T cells, B-cell-depleted T cells, or PBMCs. Subjects who had been exposed to COVID-19, were actively infected with it, or had recovered from it provided the deeply sampled blood TCRbeta repertoires that made up the dataset. The repertoires were released in a freely available public database meant as a resource for research on the immune response to SARS-CoV-2. The samples were drawn from two sources: the first 160 participants of the ongoing ImmuneRACE study, and 950 to 1,500 subjects contributed by 6 global collaborators. Sample metadata almost always included a de-identified subject ID, COVID-19 status, age in years and sex. Where available, HLA class I and class II types were obtained from metadata supplied by the sample provider rather than from assay-based typing. Here is what the overall study found, with its caveats: Clinical and demographic metadata were provided uncurated, with the amount varying by source and participant.

The CDR3 measures 14 amino acids from cysteine to phenylalanine. Here the CDR3 DNA is all that survives: 42 bases in frame from base 1. V is cut by 0 bases and J by 4 bases, and the space between the germline ends is 10 bases. CDR1 and CDR2 are read off the germline V gene as MNHEY and SVGAGI. This clone is a singleton in its sample. There is no known antigen for this receptor. No much larger clone exists at a distance of one base, and base qualities are not known. TCRbeta CDR3 regions were amplified from genomic DNA by means of the immunoSEQ Assay, a bias-controlled multiplex PCR. In the authors' own workflow: Within the assay, amplification of reference gene primers was used to estimate how many nucleated cells each sample contained. To quantify the absolute abundance of each unique TCRbeta CDR3 rearrangement, sequence reads were collapsed and filtered. For each sample, productive Simpson clonality was calculated as the square root of Simpson's diversity index over productive rearrangements. TCRdb took this table from immuneACCESS and kept in-frame rearrangements with V and J called. Such tables lack part of the clones; where checked against another copy, unresolved V genes explain under half of the gap, and the rest is unexplained. The DNA gave D and trimming, while V, J and clone size come from that table. The sample table lists around 68,000 clones, 85% of them with a count of one. The ten most abundant clones make up 2.5% to 3% of the sample.

The collaborating institutions used their own protocols to collect whole blood in K2EDTA tubes. For TCRbeta analysis, collaborator samples were shipped as frozen whole blood, as isolated PBMCs, or as DNA extracted from either sample type. The specimen sequenced was peripheral blood. This sequence originates from an elderly man with acute or convalescent COVID-19. The V and J genes are TRBV6-5 and TRBJ2-7, and TRBD1 may be the D gene, going by 5 matching bases. DNA sequence: TGTGCCAGCAGTTACTCGAGGACAAATTACGAGCAGTACTTC. It codes for CASSYSRTNYEQYF.